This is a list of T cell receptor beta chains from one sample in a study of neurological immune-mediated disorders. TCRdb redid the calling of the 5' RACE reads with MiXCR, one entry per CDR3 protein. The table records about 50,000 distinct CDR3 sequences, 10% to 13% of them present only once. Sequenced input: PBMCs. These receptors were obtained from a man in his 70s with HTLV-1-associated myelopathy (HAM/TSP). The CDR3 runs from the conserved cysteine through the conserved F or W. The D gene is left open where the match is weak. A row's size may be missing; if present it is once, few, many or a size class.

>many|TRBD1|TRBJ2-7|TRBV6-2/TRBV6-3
TGTGCCAGCGCGACTACCCGAACAGGGGTCGAGCAGTACTTC
CASATTRTGVEQYF
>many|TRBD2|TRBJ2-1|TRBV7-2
TGTGCCAGCAGCTTGCCGGGACTAGTTGGCGGCAATGAGCAGTTCTTC
CASSLPGLVGGNEQFF
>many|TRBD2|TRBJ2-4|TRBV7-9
TGTGCCAGCAGCTGGGGGACTAGCGGGATTCAGTACTTC
CASSWGTSGIQYF
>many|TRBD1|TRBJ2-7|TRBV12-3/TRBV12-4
TGTGCCAGCAGTTACTCCGGACAGGGGTTCTCCGAGCAGTACTTC
CASSYSGQGFSEQYF
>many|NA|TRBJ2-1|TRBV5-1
TGCGCCAGCAGCCCCGGGGGAAACTACAATGAGCAGTTCTTC
CASSPGGNYNEQFF
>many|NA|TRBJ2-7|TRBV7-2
TGTGCCAGCAGCTATCAGGGGTTGGCTAGTTTTAACGAGCAGTACTTC
CASSYQGLASFNEQYF
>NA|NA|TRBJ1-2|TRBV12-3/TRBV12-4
TGTGCCAGAAGTGTCCACAGGGACCTCTACACCTTC
CARSVHRDLYTF
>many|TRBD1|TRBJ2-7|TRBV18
TGTGCCAGCTCTCTACAGGGACAGGGTCCCTACGAGCAGTACTTC
CASSLQGQGPYEQYF
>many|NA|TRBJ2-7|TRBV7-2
TGTGCCAGCAGCTTAGCGGCGACTAGTCGGAAGGGTTACTACGAGCAGTACTTC
CASSLAATSRKGYYEQYF
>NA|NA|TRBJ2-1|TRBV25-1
TGTGCCAGCAGTGGTCCGACAAGCGGAACCAATGAGCAGTTCTTC
CASSGPTSGTNEQFF
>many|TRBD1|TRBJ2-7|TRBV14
TGTGCCAGCAGCCCACAGTCGACAGGGCGGAACGAGCAGTACTTC
CASSPQSTGRNEQYF
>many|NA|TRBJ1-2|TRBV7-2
TGTGCCAGCAGCCCCGGGGGGTCGCTGAACTATGGCTACACCTTC
CASSPGGSLNYGYTF
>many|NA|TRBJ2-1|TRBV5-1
TGCGCCAGCAGCTTACAAGCGAACAATGAGCAGTTCTTC
CASSLQANNEQFF
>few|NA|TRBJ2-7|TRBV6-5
TGTGCCAGCAGTTCCGGACTGTACTACGAGCAGTACTTC
CASSSGLYYEQYF
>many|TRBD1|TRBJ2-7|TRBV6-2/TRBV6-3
TGTGCCAGCAGTTACTCAACCGCGGGACAGGGCGGGTACGAGCAGTACTTC
CASSYSTAGQGGYEQYF
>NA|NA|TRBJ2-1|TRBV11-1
TGTGCCAGCAGCTTAGACCGGCACAATGAGCAGTTCTTC
CASSLDRHNEQFF
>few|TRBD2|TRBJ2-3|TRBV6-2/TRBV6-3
TGTGCCAGCAGTTACGACGGCGGGAGGGTTGGAGATACGCAGTATTTT
CASSYDGGRVGDTQYF
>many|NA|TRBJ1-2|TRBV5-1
TGCGCCAGCAGCTTGGGAGGGGACTATGGCTACACCTTC
CASSLGGDYGYTF
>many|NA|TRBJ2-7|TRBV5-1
TGCGCCAGCAGCGAGGGATCGGCCCTGAGAGATCAGTACTTC
CASSEGSALRDQYF
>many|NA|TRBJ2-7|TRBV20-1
TGCAGTGCTAGGCCCCCTCTGACAGGTACCTTTGGGCAGTACTTC
CSARPPLTGTFGQYF
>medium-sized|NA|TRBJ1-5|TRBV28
TGTGCCAGCAGTTTTAGGATCAGGCGGCATCAGCCCCAGCATTTT
CASSFRIRRHQPQHF
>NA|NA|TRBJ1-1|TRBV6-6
TGTGCCAGCAGTTACATCGGGGACAACACTGAAGCTTTCTTT
CASSYIGDNTEAFF
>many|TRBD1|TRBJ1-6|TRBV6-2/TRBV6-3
TGTGCCAGCACTACACAGGGGCGGAATTCACCCCTCCACTTT
CASTTQGRNSPLHF
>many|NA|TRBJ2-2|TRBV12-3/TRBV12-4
TGTGCCAGCAGTAGGTCGGGCTACACCACCGGGGAGCTGTTTTTT
CASSRSGYTTGELFF
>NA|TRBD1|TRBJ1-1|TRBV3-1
TGTGCCAGTAGCCCGACGGGACAGTGTGGGAACACTGAAGCTTTCTTT
CASSPTGQCGNTEAFF
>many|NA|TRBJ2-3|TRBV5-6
TGTGCCAGCAGCTTGGAACGGACAGATACGCAGTATTTT
CASSLERTDTQYF
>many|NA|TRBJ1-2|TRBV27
TGTGCCAGCAGTATAACAGGGCAGGGAGGCTACACCTTC
CASSITGQGGYTF
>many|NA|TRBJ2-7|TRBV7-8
TGTGCCAGCAGCCCAGGAGGCCCCCCCTACGAGCAGTACTTC
CASSPGGPPYEQYF
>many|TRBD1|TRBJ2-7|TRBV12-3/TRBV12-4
TGTGCCAGCAGTTACGAGACAGGGCGGTACTTC
CASSYETGRYF
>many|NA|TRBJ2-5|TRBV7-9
TGTGCCAGCAGCTTAAATGCGGAGACCCAGTACTTC
CASSLNAETQYF
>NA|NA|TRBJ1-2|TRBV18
TGTGCCAGCTCACGGGGTGCCAGGAACTATGGCTACACCTTC
CASSRGARNYGYTF
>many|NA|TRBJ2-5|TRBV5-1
TGCGCCAGCAGCCGGGCGTCTACGGAGGTGGAGACCCAGTACTTC
CASSRASTEVETQYF
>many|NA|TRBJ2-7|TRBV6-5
TGTGCCAGGTCTTTACTGCGGGAGCAGTACTTC
CARSLLREQYF
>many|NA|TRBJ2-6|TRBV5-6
TGTGCCAGCAGCGCGGGACTGACCCTCGGGGCCAACGTCCTGACTTTC
CASSAGLTLGANVLTF